This passage covers 10 T cell receptor beta chains from one sample sequenced in a study of shared clonotypes between healthy human individuals. Clones were read by immunoSEQ multiplex PCR, and TCRdb kept only the in-frame ones, dropping some. The sample has around 1.9 million clones; just over 90% are singletons. The naive CD8 fraction comprised CD45RO-negative cells positively selected for CCR7 and excluded terminally differentiated effector memory CD45RA+ cells. Sequencing was done on a sample of naive CD8+ T cells from PBMCs. These receptors all come from a man aged 18 to 30 in good health. Some clones in this sample may be carry-over from other donors' samples.

This clone occurred once. V usage is TRBV15 and J usage is TRBJ1-4, with D possibly matching TRBD1 (5 bases). Between the trimmed V and J ends, which lost 5 bases and 0 bases, there was a span of 16 bases. Germline CDR1 is LNHNV and CDR2 is YYDKDF (reference sequence). The CDR3 sequence is 17 residues long. In DNA form, the CDR3 reads TGTGCCACCAGCGGGGCGGTCAGGGAGTCAACTAATGAAAAACTGTTTTTT. Protein: CATSGAVRESTNEKLFF.

The chain has TRBV6-1 and TRBJ2-7, with TRBD1 matching over 11 bases. The CDR3 consists of 15 residues. CDR1 MNHNS and CDR2 SASEGT come from the germline V gene. V lost 5 bases and J lost 2; bases outside the gene matches: 5. The CDR3 is CASSQLGQGAYEQYF. The CDR3 DNA is TGTGCCAGCAGTCAATTGGGACAGGGGGCCTACGAGCAGTACTTC.

The chain employs TRBV28 and TRBJ2-7; the D gene is possibly TRBD1 (6 bases). Germline-derived CDR1 and CDR2 are MDHEN and SYDVKM. This CDR3 has 16 amino acids. V lost 4 bases, J lost 0 bases, and 16 bases lay in between. CDR3: CASSYEDSYLSYEQYF. The CDR3, as DNA: TGTGCCAGCAGTTACGAGGACAGTTACCTCTCCTACGAGCAGTACTTC.

The rearrangement links TRBV27 to TRBJ2-7, with a possible D match to TRBD2 (5 bases). Per the germline V gene, CDR1 is MNHEY and CDR2 is SMNVEV (reference sequence). V lost 0 bases and J 4 bases, leaving 16 bases between the germline ends. CDR3 length equals 16 residues. The CDR3 reads CASSLSPGRPGYEQYF. In DNA, the CDR3 is TGTGCCAGCAGTTTATCCCCCGGGCGGCCGGGGTACGAGCAGTACTTC.

The rearrangement uses TRBV4-1 and TRBJ2-7; D remains ambiguous. Per germline, CDR1 MGHRA and CDR2 YSYEKL. The CDR3 covers 13 residues. Trimming pared 4 bases from V and 2 bases from J, leaving 9 bases between. The CDR3 here is CASSPQFTYEQYF. The CDR3 DNA sequence: TGCGCCAGCAGCCCACAGTTCACCTACGAGCAGTACTTC.

This chain connects TRBV11-2 to TRBJ2-1; 11 bases align to TRBD2. After removal of 4 bases from V and 4 bases from J, the junction contained 12 bases not matched to a gene. CDR1 is SGHAT and CDR2 is FQNNGV in the germline V gene. CDR3 length equals 18 residues. CDR3 sequence (DNA): TGTGCCAGCAGCTCCTCGGCTAGCGGGAGGATGACTTACAATGAGCAGTTCTTC. It yields the protein CASSSSASGRMTYNEQFF.

This chain uses TRBV6-5 with TRBJ1-2, with TRBD1 matching 9 bases. Losses at the gene ends were 0 bases for V and 4 bases for J; bases not matched to a gene: 6. Looked up from germline, CDR1 is MNHEY and CDR2 is SVGAGI. There are 16 residues in the CDR3. CDR3 bases: TGTGCCAGCAGTTACTCGGGGACAGGGAGTCCCTATGGCTACACCTTC. Its protein is CASSYSGTGSPYGYTF.

This clone was counted a few times. The chain couples TRBV7-9 to TRBJ1-1; no clear D. Trimming removed 8 bases at V and 0 bases at J, with 10 bases between. CDR1 SEHNR and CDR2 FQNEAQ come from the germline V gene (reference sequence). This CDR3 spans 13 amino acids. CDR3 region: CASSRYLNTEAFF. DNA for the CDR3: TGTGCCAGCTCCCGTTACCTGAACACTGAAGCTTTCTTT.

The chain couples TRBV19 to TRBJ1-1; D possibly corresponds to TRBD1 (5 bases). Germline V gene data show CDR1 as LNHDA and CDR2 as SQIVND (reference sequence). Trimming shortened V by 0 bases and J by 5 bases, and 13 bases separated the two germline ends. This CDR3 spans 15 amino acids. The CDR3 reads CASSIDRQGETEAFF. The CDR3 DNA follows: TGTGCCAGTAGTATAGATCGGCAGGGTGAGACTGAAGCTTTCTTT.

The rearrangement uses TRBV28 and TRBJ2-1; no clear D gene. The germline CDR1 and CDR2 sequences are MDHEN and SYDVKM. There are 13 residues in the CDR3. Trimming removed 4 bases from V and 5 bases from J, with 9 bases in between. The CDR3 DNA reads as TGTGCCAGCAGTTCCCTCCCGGACAATGAGCAGTTCTTC. Amino acids: CASSSLPDNEQFF.